This T cell receptor beta chain comes out of a study of blood T cell repertoires in COVID-19. Clones were read by immunoSEQ multiplex PCR, and TCRdb kept only the in-frame ones, dropping some. There are hundreds of thousands of clones in the sample; 85% to 90% occur only once, and less than 4.5% lies in the top ten. This CDR3 region has 11 residues. Clinical history as reported by participants underpinned cohort assignment. The chain recombines TRBV21-1 with TRBJ2-1; the table's D call TRBD1 went unverified against the DNA. TRBV21-1 counts as a pseudogene. The receptor was derived from a woman in her twenties or thirties with acute COVID-19. The sequencing input was PBMCs or T cells enriched from blood (not recorded which). CDR3 coding DNA: TGTGGCGGCAGACCTCAGGGCGAGCAGTTCTTC. As protein: CGGRPQGEQFF.